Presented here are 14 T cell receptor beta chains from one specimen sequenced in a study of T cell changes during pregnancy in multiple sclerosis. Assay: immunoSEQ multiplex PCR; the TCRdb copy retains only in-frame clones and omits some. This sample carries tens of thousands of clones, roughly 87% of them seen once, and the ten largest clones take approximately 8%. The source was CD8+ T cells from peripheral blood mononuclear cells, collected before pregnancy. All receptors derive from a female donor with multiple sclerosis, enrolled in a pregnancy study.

In DNA, the CDR3 is TGTGCCAGCAGTTCGACTAGCGGGGAACAAGAGACCCAGTACTTC. This translates into CASSSTSGEQETQYF. This chain connects TRBV6-5 to TRBJ2-5, with TRBD2 identical over 11 bases. Germline V gene lookup returns CDR1 MNHEY and CDR2 SVGAGI. V was pared by 4 bases and J by 2 bases, with 3 bases of the junction left unmatched. The CDR3 has 15 amino acids.

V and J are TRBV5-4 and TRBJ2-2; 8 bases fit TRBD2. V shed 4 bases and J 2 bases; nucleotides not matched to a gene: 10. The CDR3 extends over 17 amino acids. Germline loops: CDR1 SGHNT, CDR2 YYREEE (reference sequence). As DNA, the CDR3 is TGTGCCAGCAGCCCTTCGACACTAGCGGATAACACCGGGGAGCTGTTTTTT. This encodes CASSPSTLADNTGELFF.

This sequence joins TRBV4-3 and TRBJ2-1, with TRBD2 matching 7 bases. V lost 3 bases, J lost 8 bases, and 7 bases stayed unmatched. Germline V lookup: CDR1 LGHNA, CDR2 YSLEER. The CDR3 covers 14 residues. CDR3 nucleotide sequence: TGCGCCAGCAGCCATCTTCGTCTAGCGGATGAGCAGTTCTTC. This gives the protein CASSHLRLADEQFF.

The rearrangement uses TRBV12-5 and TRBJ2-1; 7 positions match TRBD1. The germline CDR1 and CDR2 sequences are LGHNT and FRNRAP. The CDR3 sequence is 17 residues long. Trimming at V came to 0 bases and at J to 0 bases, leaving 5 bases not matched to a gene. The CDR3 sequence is CASGLVSWDSSYNEQFF. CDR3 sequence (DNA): TGTGCTAGTGGTTTGGTAAGCTGGGACAGCTCCTACAATGAGCAGTTCTTC.

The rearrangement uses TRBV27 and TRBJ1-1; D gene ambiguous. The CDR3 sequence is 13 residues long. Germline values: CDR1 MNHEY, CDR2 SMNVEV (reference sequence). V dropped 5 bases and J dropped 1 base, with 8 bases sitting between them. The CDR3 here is CASSEEGNTEAFF. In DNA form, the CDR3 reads TGTGCCAGCAGTGAGGAGGGGAACACTGAAGCTTTCTTT.

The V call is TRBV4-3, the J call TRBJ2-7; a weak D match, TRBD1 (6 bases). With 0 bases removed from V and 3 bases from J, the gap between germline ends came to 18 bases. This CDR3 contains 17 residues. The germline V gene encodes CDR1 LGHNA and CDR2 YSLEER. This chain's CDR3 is CASSQDRAGGGYYEQYF. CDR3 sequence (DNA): TGCGCCAGCAGCCAAGATAGGGCAGGTGGGGGCTACTACGAGCAGTACTTC.

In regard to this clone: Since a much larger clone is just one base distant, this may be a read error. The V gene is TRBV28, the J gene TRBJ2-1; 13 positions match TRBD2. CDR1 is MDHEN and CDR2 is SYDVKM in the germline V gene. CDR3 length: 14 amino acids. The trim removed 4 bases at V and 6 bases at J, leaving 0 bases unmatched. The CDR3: CASSWTSGSNEQFF. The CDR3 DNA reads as TGTGCCAGCAGTTGGACTAGCGGGAGCAATGAGCAGTTCTTC. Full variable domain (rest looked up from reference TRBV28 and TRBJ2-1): DVKVTQSSRYLVKRTGEKVFLECVQDMDHENMFWYRQDPGLGLRLIYFSYDVKMKEKGDIPEGYSVSREKKERFSLILESASTNQTSMYLCASSWTSGSNEQFFGPGTRLTVL.

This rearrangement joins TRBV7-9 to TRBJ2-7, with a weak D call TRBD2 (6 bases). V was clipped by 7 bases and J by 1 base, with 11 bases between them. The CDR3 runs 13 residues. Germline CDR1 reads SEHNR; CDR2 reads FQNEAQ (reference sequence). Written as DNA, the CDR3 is TGTGCCAGCACCGGGACTGGTTCCTACGAGCAGTACTTC. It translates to CASTGTGSYEQYF.

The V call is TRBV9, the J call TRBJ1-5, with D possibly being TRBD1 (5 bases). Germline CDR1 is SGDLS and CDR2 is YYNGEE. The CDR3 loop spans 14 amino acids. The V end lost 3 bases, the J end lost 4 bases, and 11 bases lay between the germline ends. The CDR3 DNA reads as TGTGCCAGCAGCGCCGGAAGGGGAAATCAGCCCCAGCATTTT. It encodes CASSAGRGNQPQHF.

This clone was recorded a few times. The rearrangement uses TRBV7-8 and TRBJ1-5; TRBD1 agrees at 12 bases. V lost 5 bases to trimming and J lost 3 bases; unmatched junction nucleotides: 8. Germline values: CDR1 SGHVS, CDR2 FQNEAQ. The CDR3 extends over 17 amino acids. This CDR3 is CASSPIGTGGHNQPQHF. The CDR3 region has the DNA TGTGCCAGCAGCCCGATTGGGACAGGGGGCCACAATCAGCCCCAGCATTTT.

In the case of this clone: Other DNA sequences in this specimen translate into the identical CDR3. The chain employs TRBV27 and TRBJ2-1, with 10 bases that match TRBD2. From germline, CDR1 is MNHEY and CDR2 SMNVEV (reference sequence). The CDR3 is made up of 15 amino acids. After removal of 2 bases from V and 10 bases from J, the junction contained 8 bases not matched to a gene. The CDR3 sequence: CASSLQREGLGEQFF. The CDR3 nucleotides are TGTGCCAGCAGTTTACAGCGGGAGGGCCTTGGCGAGCAGTTCTTC.

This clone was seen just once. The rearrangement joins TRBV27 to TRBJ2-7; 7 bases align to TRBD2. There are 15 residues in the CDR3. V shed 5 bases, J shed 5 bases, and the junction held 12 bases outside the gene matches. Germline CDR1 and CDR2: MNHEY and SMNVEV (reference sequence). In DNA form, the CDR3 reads TGTGCCAGCAGTCCTAGCGGAGCAACCGGCCACGAGCAGTACTTC. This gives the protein CASSPSGATGHEQYF.

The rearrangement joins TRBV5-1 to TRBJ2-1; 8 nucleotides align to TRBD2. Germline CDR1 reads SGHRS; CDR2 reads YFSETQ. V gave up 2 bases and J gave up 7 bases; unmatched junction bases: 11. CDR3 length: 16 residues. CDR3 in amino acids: CASSLIIGLAGNEQFF. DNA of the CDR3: TGCGCCAGCAGCTTAATTATCGGACTAGCCGGGAATGAGCAGTTCTTC.

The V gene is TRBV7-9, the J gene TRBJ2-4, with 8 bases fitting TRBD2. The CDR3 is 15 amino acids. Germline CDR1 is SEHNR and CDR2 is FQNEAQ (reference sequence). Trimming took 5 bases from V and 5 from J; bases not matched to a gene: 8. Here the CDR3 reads CASSPRGGLENIQYF. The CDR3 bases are TGTGCCAGCAGCCCCCGCGGGGGGCTCGAAAACATTCAGTACTTC.